This TCR beta chain was observed in a study of regulatory T cells in long-lasting Graves disease. Study-wide findings and caveats: Between persistent patients, around 2,900 public clonotypes were shared, exceeding the approximately 900 shared between new patients.

Worth noting for this clonotype: Its antigen is not identified.

Time point of the sample: newly diagnosed GD, antithyroid drugs for less than 3 months. Extracted PBMC RNA gave rise to the TCR library. In building TCR beta libraries, iRepertoire HTBI primers were used together with Arm-PCR of CDR3 regions. TCRdb re-called the multiplex PCR reads through MiXCR, storing one row per CDR3 protein. The table lists 450,000 to 700,000 distinct CDR3 sequences, roughly 14% of them singletons. This CDR3 comprises 13 residues. V dropped 8 bases and J dropped 4; count of bases not matched to a gene: 4. Germline V lookup: CDR1 SGHTA, CDR2 FQGNSA. This sample was also put to use in a study of T cells in Graves' hyperthyroidism and ophthalmopathy.

The rearrangement uses TRBV7-2 and TRBJ2-5; 10 nucleotides match TRBD1. The receptor comes from a man in his thirties or forties with Graves disease. Material: peripheral blood mononuclear cells (PBMCs), obtained at new diagnosis, from a patient treated with antithyroid drugs. The CDR3 loop is CASGRDRGETQYF. In DNA form, the CDR3 reads TGTGCCAGCGGCCGGGACAGGGGAGAGACCCAGTACTTC. Complete variable domain (other parts from reference TRBV7-2 and TRBJ2-5): GAGVSQSPSNKVTEKGKDVELRCDPISGHTALYWYRQSLGQGLEFLIYFQGNSAPDKSGLPSDRFSAERTGGSVSTLTIQRTQQEDSAVYLCASGRDRGETQYFGPGTRLLVL.